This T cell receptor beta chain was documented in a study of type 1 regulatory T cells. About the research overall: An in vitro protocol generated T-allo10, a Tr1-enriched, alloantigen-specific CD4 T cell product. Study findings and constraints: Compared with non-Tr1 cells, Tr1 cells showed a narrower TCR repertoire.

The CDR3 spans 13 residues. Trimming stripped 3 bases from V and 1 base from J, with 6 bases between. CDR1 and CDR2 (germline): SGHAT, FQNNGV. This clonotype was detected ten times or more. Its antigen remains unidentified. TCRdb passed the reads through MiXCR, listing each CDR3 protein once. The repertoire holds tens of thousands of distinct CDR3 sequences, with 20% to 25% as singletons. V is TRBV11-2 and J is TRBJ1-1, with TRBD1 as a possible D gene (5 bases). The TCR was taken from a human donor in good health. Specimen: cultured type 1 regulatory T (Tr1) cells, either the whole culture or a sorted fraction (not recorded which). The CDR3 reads CASSFGGNTEAFF. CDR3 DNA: TGTGCCAGCAGCTTCGGGGGGAACACTGAAGCTTTCTTT.